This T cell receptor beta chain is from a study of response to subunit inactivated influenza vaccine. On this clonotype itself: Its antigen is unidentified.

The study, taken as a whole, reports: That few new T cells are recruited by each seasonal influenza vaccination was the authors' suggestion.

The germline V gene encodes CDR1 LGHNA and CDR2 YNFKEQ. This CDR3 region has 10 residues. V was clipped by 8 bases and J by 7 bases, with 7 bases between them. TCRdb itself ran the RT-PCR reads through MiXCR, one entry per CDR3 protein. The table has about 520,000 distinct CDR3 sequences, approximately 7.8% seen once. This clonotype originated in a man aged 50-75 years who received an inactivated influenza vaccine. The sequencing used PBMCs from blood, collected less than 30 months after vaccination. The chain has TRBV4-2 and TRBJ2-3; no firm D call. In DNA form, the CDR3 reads TGTGCCAGCCCTAGAAATACGCAGTATTTT. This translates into CASPRNTQYF.